These T cell receptor beta chains were read from a single sample in a study of cytomegalovirus exposure and HLA in healthy donors. TCRdb keeps only in-frame clones here, not all; method: immunoSEQ multiplex PCR. This sample carries under 200,000 clones, approximately 80% of them seen once, and the ten largest clones take around 6.7%. Sequenced material: PBMCs. These receptors all come from a woman in her 30s in good health and CMV-seropositive. Both conserved end residues are part of each CDR3. D genes are given only for firm matches. Size is omitted from some rows. Given values are once, few, many or a class for expanded clones.

clone size	V gene	J gene	D gene	CDR3 protein	CDR3 DNA
.	TRBV4-1	TRBJ1-2	.	CASSPQGGGYTF	TGCGCCAGCAGCCCGCAGGGTGGTGGCTACACCTTC
.	TRBV6-1	TRBJ1-6	.	CASSEPRFYNSPLHF	TGTGCCAGCAGTGAACCCCGGTTTTATAATTCACCCCTCCACTTT
.	TRBV2	TRBJ2-3	TRBD2	CASRPGLAGGFTDTQYF	TGTGCCAGCAGGCCGGGACTAGCGGGGGGATTCACAGATACGCAGTATTTT
.	TRBV5-1	TRBJ2-1	TRBD2	CASSQGRLAGHNEQFF	TGCGCCAGCAGCCAGGGTCGACTAGCGGGACACAATGAGCAGTTCTTC
.	TRBV29-1	TRBJ2-4	.	CSAVSRIQYF	TGCAGCGCTGTGTCCCGCATTCAGTACTTC
once	TRBV9	TRBJ1-2	.	CASSVGSNYGYTF	TGTGCCAGCAGCGTAGGCAGTAACTATGGCTACACCTTC
.	TRBV25-1	TRBJ1-5	.	CASSDGRRGEGNQPQHF	TGTGCCAGCAGTGATGGTAGAAGGGGGGAGGGTAATCAGCCCCAGCATTTT
.	TRBV18	TRBJ2-5	.	CASSLLRESNDHEETQYF	TGTGCCAGCTCACTCCTTAGGGAGAGCAACGACCATGAAGAGACCCAGTACTTC
.	TRBV7-9	TRBJ1-1	.	CASSFGGNTEAFF	TGTGCCAGCAGCTTCGGGGGGAACACTGAAGCTTTCTTT
.	TRBV7-9	TRBJ2-7	.	CSSSLLSKATSYEQYF	TGTTCCAGCAGCTTATTGTCCAAAGCCACCTCCTACGAGCAGTACTTC
.	TRBV30	TRBJ2-3	TRBD2	CAFGGGTDTQYF	TGTGCCTTTGGGGGGGGCACAGATACGCAGTATTTT
.	TRBV7-2	TRBJ2-1	.	CASSFDTYNEQFF	TGTGCCAGCAGCTTCGACACCTACAATGAGCAGTTCTTC
once	TRBV28	TRBJ2-2	.	CASSLLSNTGELFF	TGTGCCAGCAGTTTACTGTCGAACACCGGGGAGCTGTTTTTT
.	TRBV7-2	TRBJ1-1	.	CASSLRGSEAFF	TGTGCCAGCAGCTTAAGGGGCAGTGAAGCTTTCTTT
.	TRBV28	TRBJ1-2	.	CASSSRGYTF	TGTGCCAGCTCCTCTAGGGGCTACACCTTC
.	TRBV7-3	TRBJ2-1	TRBD2	CASSTLAGGYNEQFF	TGTGCCAGCAGCACTCTAGCGGGGGGATACAATGAGCAGTTCTTC
.	TRBV5-1	TRBJ2-1	TRBD2	CASSFPFSGGAYEQFF	TGCGCCAGCAGCTTTCCCTTTAGCGGGGGGGCTTACGAGCAGTTCTTC
.	TRBV15	TRBJ2-3	.	CATSRDVISGVSTDTQYF	TGTGCCACCAGCAGAGATGTTATCTCGGGGGTAAGCACAGATACGCAGTATTTT
.	TRBV6-5	TRBJ2-7	.	CASSYGQGFNEQYF	TGTGCCAGCAGTTACGGGCAGGGATTTAACGAGCAGTACTTC
few	TRBV10-3	TRBJ2-3	.	CAISRGGPATDTQYF	TGTGCCATCAGCCGCGGGGGCCCTGCCACAGATACGCAGTATTTT
.	TRBV18	TRBJ2-7	TRBD1	CASSFQSGTGPPYEQYF	TGTGCCAGCTCATTTCAATCCGGGACAGGGCCTCCCTACGAGCAGTACTTC
.	TRBV6-4	TRBJ2-3	.	CASSDVNNPGQSTDTQYF	TGTGCCAGCAGTGACGTTAATAATCCGGGACAATCCACAGATACGCAGTATTTT
.	TRBV11-1	TRBJ1-1	.	CASSLAPLRTEAFF	TGTGCCAGCAGCTTAGCTCCGCTAAGAACTGAAGCTTTCTTT
.	TRBV5-8	TRBJ2-1	TRBD1	CASSLYGQGSGNEQFF	TGTGCCAGCAGCTTGTATGGACAGGGGAGTGGCAATGAGCAGTTCTTC
.	TRBV7-9	TRBJ2-1	TRBD1	CAAEGTGGEGEQFF	TGTGCCGCCGAAGGGACAGGGGGCGAGGGTGAGCAGTTCTTC
.	TRBV28	TRBJ1-2	.	CASIGGYRYGYTF	TGTGCCAGCATAGGAGGGTACCGTTATGGCTACACCTTC
.	TRBV6-1	TRBJ2-7	.	CASSEALQVSPYEQYF	TGTGCCAGCAGTGAAGCGCTTCAGGTCAGCCCCTACGAGCAGTACTTC
.	TRBV11-2	TRBJ1-1	.	CASSHGGEAFF	TGTGCCAGCAGCCACGGGGGGGAAGCTTTCTTT
once	TRBV4-2	TRBJ2-2	.	CASSQEVGGVASTGELFF	TGTGCCAGCAGCCAAGAAGTTGGTGGGGTAGCGAGCACCGGGGAGCTGTTTTTT
.	TRBV4-1	TRBJ2-3	.	CASSQGRGTQYF	TGCGCCAGCAGCCAAGGGAGAGGTACGCAGTATTTT
.	TRBV7-9	TRBJ1-6	.	CASSHRTSYNSPLHF	TGTGCCAGCAGCCATAGGACTTCCTATAATTCACCCCTCCACTTT
.	TRBV11-2	TRBJ2-3	.	CASFPGRWGGTDTQYF	TGTGCCAGCTTCCCCGGGCGGTGGGGCGGCACAGATACGCAGTATTTT
.	TRBV5-1	TRBJ2-1	TRBD2	CASSLLAGEYNEQFF	TGCGCCAGCAGCTTACTAGCGGGGGAGTACAATGAGCAGTTCTTC
once	TRBV6-6	TRBJ1-2	.	CASSYPGGYGYTF	TGTGCCAGCAGTTACCCCGGGGGCTATGGCTACACCTTC
.	TRBV4-3	TRBJ2-3	TRBD2	CASSQEYGGVSTDTQYF	TGCGCCAGCAGCCAGGAATACGGGGGGGTGAGCACAGATACGCAGTATTTT
.	TRBV4-1	TRBJ2-2	.	CASSQESRGELFF	TGCGCCAGCAGCCAGGAGTCTCGCGGGGAGCTGTTTTTT
.	TRBV5-5	TRBJ1-4	.	CASSPDDGENEKLFF	TGTGCCAGCAGCCCGGACGACGGGGAGAATGAAAAACTGTTTTTT
.	TRBV18	TRBJ2-1	TRBD2	CASSPAGGPNEQFF	TGTGCCAGCTCACCAGCGGGGGGACCGAATGAGCAGTTCTTC
.	TRBV5-1	TRBJ1-2	TRBD1	CASSTGTGIYGYTF	TGCGCCAGCAGCACCGGGACAGGTATCTATGGCTACACCTTC
.	TRBV4-2	TRBJ2-7	TRBD2	CASSQERTSGGAYEQYF	TGTGCCAGCAGCCAAGAAAGGACTAGCGGGGGGGCATACGAGCAGTACTTC
.	TRBV2	TRBJ2-3	TRBD2	CASSENGGSTDTQYF	TGTGCCAGCAGTGAAAACGGGGGGAGCACAGATACGCAGTATTTT
.	TRBV9	TRBJ2-5	.	CASSDGGYQETQYF	TGTGCCAGCAGCGACGGCGGGTACCAAGAGACCCAGTACTTC
.	TRBV6-5	TRBJ2-1	.	CASSYSESYNEQFF	TGTGCCAGCAGTTACTCGGAGTCCTACAATGAGCAGTTCTTC
.	TRBV6-1	TRBJ1-2	.	CASKTGPGDDYGYTF	TGTGCCAGCAAGACAGGTCCGGGCGACGACTATGGCTACACCTTC
.	TRBV27	TRBJ2-1	.	CASSLQAPSYNEQFF	TGTGCCAGCAGTCTACAGGCACCCTCCTACAATGAGCAGTTCTTC
.	TRBV7-9	TRBJ1-5	TRBD1	CASSPRGTGNQPQHF	TGTGCCAGCAGTCCCCGGGGGACAGGTAATCAGCCCCAGCATTTT